These 2 T cell receptor beta chains originate from one sample sequenced in a study of T cell changes during pregnancy in multiple sclerosis. Clones were read by immunoSEQ multiplex PCR, and TCRdb kept only the in-frame ones, dropping some. This table has approximately 30,000 clones, roughly 90% appearing once. The source material was CD8+ T cells from peripheral blood mononuclear cells, sampled after pregnancy. These receptors originate from a female donor with multiple sclerosis, enrolled in a pregnancy study.

The genes are TRBV11-2 and TRBJ2-7, with D unresolved. Germline CDR1 is SGHAT and CDR2 is FQNNGV. The CDR3 loop spans 14 amino acids. The V gene lost 1 base and the J gene lost 6 bases, with 13 bases spanning the gap. The CDR3 region is CASSLGLPSGEQYF. Written as DNA, the CDR3 is TGTGCCAGCAGCTTAGGTCTCCCTTCGGGCGAGCAGTACTTC. The full variable domain, its missing parts supplied by reference TRBV11-2 and TRBJ2-7, is EAGVAQSPRYKIIEKRQSVAFWCNPISGHATLYWYQQILGQGPKLLIQFQNNGVVDDSQLPKDRFSAERLKGVDSTLKIQPAKLEDSAVYLCASSLGLPSGEQYFGPGTRLTVT.

This clone was picked up one time. The chain employs TRBV9 and TRBJ1-4, with D tentatively TRBD1 (5 bases). V was cut by 3 bases and J by 14 bases, with 17 bases left in between. Germline lookup yields CDR1 SGDLS and CDR2 YYNGEE. The CDR3 consists of 13 residues. CDR3 sequence (DNA): TGTGCCAGCAGCGCGGGGGACGGACAATGGCTGTTTTTT. Its protein is CASSAGDGQWLFF.